Detailed here is one TCR beta chain. Random hexamers were used to reverse transcribe an amount of 0.5 to 1 ug RNA. TCRdb re-derived calls from the immunoSEQ multiplex PCR reads in MiXCR, one entry per CDR3 protein. The sample shows about 110,000 distinct CDR3 sequences, around 94% of them seen only once. The sample is drawn from a study of CD8 T cells in Susac syndrome. CDR3 length equals 14 residues. Germline V gene lookup returns CDR1 SQVTM and CDR2 ANQGSEA. The ends lost 3 bases at V and 3 bases at J; junction bases unmatched: 4. The clonotype comes from a human donor with Susac syndrome. The chain carries TRBV29-1 and TRBJ2-7, with 11 bases identical to TRBD1. Input material: CD8+ T cells from PBMCs. This CDR3 is CSVEPGTGGYEQYF. CDR3 in DNA: TGCAGCGTTGAGCCCGGGACAGGGGGCTACGAGCAGTACTTC.